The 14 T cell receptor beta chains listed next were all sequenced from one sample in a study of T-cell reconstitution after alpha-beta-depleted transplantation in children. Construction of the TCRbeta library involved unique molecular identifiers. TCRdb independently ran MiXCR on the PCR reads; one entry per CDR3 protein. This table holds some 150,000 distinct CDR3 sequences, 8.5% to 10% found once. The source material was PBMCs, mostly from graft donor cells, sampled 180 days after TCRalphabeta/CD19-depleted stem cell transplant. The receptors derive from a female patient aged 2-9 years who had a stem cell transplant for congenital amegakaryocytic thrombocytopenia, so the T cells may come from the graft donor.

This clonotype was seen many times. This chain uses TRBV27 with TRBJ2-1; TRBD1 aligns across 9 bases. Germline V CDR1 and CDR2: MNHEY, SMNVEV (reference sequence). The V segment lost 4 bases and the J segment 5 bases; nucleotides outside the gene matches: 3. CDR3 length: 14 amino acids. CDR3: CASSSWDRDNEQFF. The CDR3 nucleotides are TGTGCCAGCAGTTCTTGGGACAGGGACAATGAGCAGTTCTTC.

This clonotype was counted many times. The CDR3 sequence is CASRGAKWAGELFF. The DNA of the CDR3 is TGTGCCAGCAGAGGGGCAAAGTGGGCCGGGGAGCTGTTTTTT. The chain couples TRBV28 to TRBJ2-2, with a weak D call TRBD1 (5 bases). The CDR3 loop spans 14 amino acids. Germline values: CDR1 MDHEN, CDR2 SYDVKM. Trimming removed 6 bases at V and 6 bases at J, with 14 bases between.

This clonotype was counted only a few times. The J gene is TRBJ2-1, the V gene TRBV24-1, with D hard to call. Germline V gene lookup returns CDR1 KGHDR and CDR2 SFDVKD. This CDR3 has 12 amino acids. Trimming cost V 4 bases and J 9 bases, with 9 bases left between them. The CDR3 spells CATSEGKVEQFF. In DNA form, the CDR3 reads TGTGCCACCAGTGAGGGAAAAGTTGAGCAGTTCTTC.

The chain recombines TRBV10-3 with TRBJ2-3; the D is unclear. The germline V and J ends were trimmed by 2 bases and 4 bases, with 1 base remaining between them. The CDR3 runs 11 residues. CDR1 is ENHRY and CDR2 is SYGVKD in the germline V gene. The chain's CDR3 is CAISEADTQYF. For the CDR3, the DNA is TGTGCCATCAGTGAGGCAGATACGCAGTATTTT.

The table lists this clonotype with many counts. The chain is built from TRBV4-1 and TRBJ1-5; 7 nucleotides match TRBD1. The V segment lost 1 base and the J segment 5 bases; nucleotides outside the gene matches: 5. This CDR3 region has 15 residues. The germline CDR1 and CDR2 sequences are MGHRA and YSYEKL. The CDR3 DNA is TGCGCCAGCAGCCAAGGACAGGGTCCTTATCAGCCCCAGCATTTT. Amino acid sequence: CASSQGQGPYQPQHF.

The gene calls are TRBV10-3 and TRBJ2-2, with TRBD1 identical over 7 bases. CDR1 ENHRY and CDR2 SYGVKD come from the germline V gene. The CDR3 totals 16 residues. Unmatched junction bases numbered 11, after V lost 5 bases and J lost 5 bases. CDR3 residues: CAISKRRQGVTGELFF. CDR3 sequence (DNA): TGTGCCATCAGTAAACGCAGACAGGGAGTAACCGGGGAGCTGTTTTTT.

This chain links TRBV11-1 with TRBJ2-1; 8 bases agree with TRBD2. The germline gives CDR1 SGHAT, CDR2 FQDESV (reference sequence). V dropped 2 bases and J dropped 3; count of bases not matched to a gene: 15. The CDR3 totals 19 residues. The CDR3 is CASSLFVQGLAGHYNEQFF. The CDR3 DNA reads TGTGCCAGCAGCTTATTTGTCCAGGGGCTAGCGGGCCACTACAATGAGCAGTTCTTC.

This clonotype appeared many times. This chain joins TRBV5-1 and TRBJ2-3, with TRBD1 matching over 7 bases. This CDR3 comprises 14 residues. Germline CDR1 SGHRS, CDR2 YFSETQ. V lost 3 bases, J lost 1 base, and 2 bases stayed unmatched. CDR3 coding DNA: TGCGCCAGCAGCTCCGGGACAGGCACAGATACGCAGTATTTT. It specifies CASSSGTGTDTQYF. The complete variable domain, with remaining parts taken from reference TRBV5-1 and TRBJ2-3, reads KAGVTQTPRYLIKTRGQQVTLSCSPISGHRSVSWYQQTPGQGLQFLFEYFSETQRNKGNFPGRFSGRQFSNSRSEMNVSTLELGDSALYLCASSSGTGTDTQYFGPGTRLTVL.

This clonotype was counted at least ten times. The CDR3 spells CSARAMTDGLYYEQYF. For the CDR3, the DNA is TGCAGTGCTAGAGCAATGACCGACGGACTTTACTACGAGCAGTACTTC. The chain has TRBV20-1 and TRBJ2-7; D might be TRBD2 (5 bases). The CDR3 runs 16 residues. The germline CDR1 and CDR2 sequences are DFQATT and SNEGSKA (reference sequence). Trimming shortened V by 1 base and J by 3 bases, and 19 bases separated the two germline ends.

DNA of the CDR3: TGTGCCAGTAGTAAGGGGGACAGGGGGTTTCGGGACACCGGGGAGCTGTTTTTT. Encoded protein: CASSKGDRGFRDTGELFF. The chain has TRBV19 and TRBJ2-2, with 11 bases that match TRBD1. The CDR3 is 18 residues long. Germline V CDR1 and CDR2: LNHDA, SQIVND (reference sequence). V trimming: 4 bases; J trimming: 3 bases; junction bases outside the gene matches: 10.

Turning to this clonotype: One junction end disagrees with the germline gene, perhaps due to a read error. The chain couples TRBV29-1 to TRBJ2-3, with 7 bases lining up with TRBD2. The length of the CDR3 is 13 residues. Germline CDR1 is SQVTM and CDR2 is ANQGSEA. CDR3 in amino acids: CSAASGGSDTQYF. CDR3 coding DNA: TGCAGCGCTGCATCGGGAGGATCAGACACGCAGTATTTC.

CDR3 residues: CASSYRDEQYF. CDR3 bases: TGTGCCAGCAGTTACAGGGACGAGCAGTACTTC. The chain carries TRBV6-6 and TRBJ2-7; D gene ambiguous. The CDR3 is made up of 11 amino acids. Looked up from germline, CDR1 is MNHNY and CDR2 is SVGAGI (reference sequence). Trimming stripped 2 bases from V and 5 bases from J, with 4 bases between.

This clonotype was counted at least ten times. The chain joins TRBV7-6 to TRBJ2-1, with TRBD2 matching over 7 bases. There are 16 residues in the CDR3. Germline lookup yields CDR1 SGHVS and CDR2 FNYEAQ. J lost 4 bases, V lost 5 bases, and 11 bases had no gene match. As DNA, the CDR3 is TGTGCCAGCAGCCCCCCAAGGCGGCGGGAGTACAATGAGCAGTTCTTC. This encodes CASSPPRRREYNEQFF.

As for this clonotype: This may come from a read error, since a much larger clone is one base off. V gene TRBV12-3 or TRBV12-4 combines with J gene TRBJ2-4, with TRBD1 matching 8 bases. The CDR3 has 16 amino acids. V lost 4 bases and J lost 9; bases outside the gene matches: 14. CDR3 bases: TGTGCCAGCAGTTCTCGGACAGGGTGGGAAGGAACCATTCAGTACTTC. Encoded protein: CASSSRTGWEGTIQYF.